The source of this T cell receptor beta chain is a study of CD8+ T cells in alopecia areata. Findings of the study overall: Throughout tofacitinib, many expanded lesional clones continued to persist in scalp and blood. One nonresponder makes the tie between baseline CD8+ expansion and response uncertain.

Extraction of RNA preceded its reverse transcription into cDNA, which served as the sequencing template. Assay: immunoSEQ multiplex PCR; the TCRdb copy retains only in-frame clones and omits some. This sample has 150,000 to 200,000 clones; about 54% occur once, and the top ten carry 15% to 20%. As for treatment: oral pan-JAK inhibitor, 5-10 mg twice daily. Lesional scalp tissue (obtained by punch biopsy) and peripheral blood were collected from alopecia areata patients. Turning to this clone: Its antigen is unknown.

The CDR3 covers 15 residues. The J segment lost 3 bases and the V segment lost 0 bases, leaving 8 bases of the junction unmatched. From germline, CDR1 is GTSNPN and CDR2 SVGIG (reference sequence). The sample in question was CD4+ T cells sorted from blood, obtained at approximately week 60, from a patient treated with tofacitinib. The TCR was taken from a human donor with alopecia areata. The V call is TRBV30, the J call TRBJ2-7; 7 nucleotides match TRBD1. The CDR3 DNA follows: TGTGCCTGGAGTGTACAGGACAGGCCCTTCTACGAGCAGTACTTC. Its translation is CAWSVQDRPFYEQYF. Supplemented by reference TRBV30 and TRBJ2-7, the full variable domain reads SQTIHQWPATLVQPVGSPLSLECTVEGTSNPNLYWYRQAAGRGLQLLFYSVGIGQISSEVPQNLSASRPQDRQFILSSKKLLLSDSGFYLCAWSVQDRPFYEQYFGPGTRLTVT.